This entry describes one T cell receptor (beta chain). Repertoires were generated with immunoSEQ multiplex PCR, while TCRdb's copy carries only in-frame clones and drops some. The table lists tens of thousands of clones, under 85% of them singletons. These data belong to a study of blood T cell repertoires in COVID-19. About the research overall: The United States, Italy and Spain provided the acute and convalescent COVID-19 samples.

CDR1 is MNHEY and CDR2 is SVGAGI in the germline V gene. Trimming took 7 bases from V and 5 from J; bases not matched to a gene: 11. CDR3 size: 15 residues. The chain uses TRBV6-5 and TRBJ2-1, with 7 bases fitting TRBD2. This receptor was taken from a human donor in a cohort sampled during active COVID-19. Sequenced material: peripheral blood. CDR3 nucleotides: TGTGCCAGCACCACAGGCCGCGGGAGTAACAATGAGCAGTTCTTC. Protein product: CASTTGRGSNNEQFF.